Each of the 10 T cell receptor beta chains below was sequenced from the same sample in a study of technical replicates of blood from several donors. TCRdb keeps only in-frame clones here, not all; method: immunoSEQ multiplex PCR. This table has roughly 83,000 clones, around 94% appearing once. Sequencing was done on a sample of T cells isolated from PBMCs. The receptors shown here come from a human donor in good health.

The V call is TRBV9, the J call TRBJ2-7, with D uncertain. V gave up 0 bases and J gave up 1 base, with 8 bases separating them. Germline V gene data show CDR1 as SGDLS and CDR2 as YYNGEE. The CDR3 spans 14 residues. CDR3 protein: CASSVEVQSYEQYF. CDR3 DNA sequence: TGTGCCAGCAGCGTAGAGGTACAGTCCTACGAGCAGTACTTC.

The chain recombines TRBV5-4 with TRBJ2-5; D may be TRBD2 (7 bases). V shed 4 bases and J shed 4 bases, with 20 bases lying between them. The CDR3 has 16 residues. Germline CDR1 reads SGHNT; CDR2 reads YYREEE (reference sequence). The CDR3 coding sequence is TGTGCCAGCAGCCGGGATGCGGGGGAGGGGGGAGAGACCCAGTACTTC. This codes for CASSRDAGEGGETQYF.

The V gene is TRBV7-8, the J gene TRBJ2-1; 9 nucleotides line up with TRBD1. The germline gives CDR1 SGHVS, CDR2 FQNEAQ. This CDR3 contains 15 residues. The ends lost 5 bases at V and 4 bases at J; junction bases unmatched: 6. The CDR3 DNA follows: TGTGCCAGCAGCCCCACCGGGACAGGGTACAATGAGCAGTTCTTC. This codes for CASSPTGTGYNEQFF.

The chain employs TRBV28 and TRBJ1-2, with 7 bases aligning to TRBD1. Trimming cost V 2 bases and J 2 bases; bases outside gene matches: 8. The germline V gene has CDR1 MDHEN and CDR2 SYDVKM. The CDR3 totals 16 residues. The DNA for the CDR3 is TGTGCCAGCAGTTTAGGTGGGCCAGGGGGAAACTATGGCTACACCTTC. This encodes CASSLGGPGGNYGYTF.

The chain couples TRBV7-9 to TRBJ2-1; D is ambiguous. V was shortened by 1 base and J by 8 bases, with 6 bases between the two germline ends. Germline V gene data show CDR1 as SEHNR and CDR2 as FQNEAQ (reference sequence). CDR3 size: 12 residues. The CDR3 DNA follows: TGTGCCAGCAGCTTAGGAGAGGATGAGCAGTTCTTC. This codes for CASSLGEDEQFF.

The CDR3 is CASSRSMDSNEKLFF. The CDR3 DNA reads TGTGCCAGCAGTCGATCTATGGACAGTAATGAAAAACTGTTTTTT. This chain connects TRBV6-5 to TRBJ1-4, with D possibly being TRBD1 (6 bases). The CDR3 length is 15 residues. Per the germline V gene, CDR1 is MNHEY and CDR2 is SVGAGI. Deletions cut 5 bases from V and 4 bases from J, with 14 bases between.

The J gene is TRBJ1-3, the V gene TRBV2, with D possibly matching TRBD1 (5 bases). V lost 7 bases, J lost 8 bases, and 15 bases lay in between. The CDR3 covers 13 residues. The germline V gene has CDR1 SNHLY and CDR2 FYNNEI. Here the CDR3 reads CASKGRDSYTIYF. The CDR3 DNA sequence: TGTGCCAGCAAGGGCAGGGATTCGTACACCATATATTTT.

The gene calls are TRBV6-5 and TRBJ1-5, with unresolved D. V shed 7 bases and J shed 0 bases, with 10 bases lying between them. Looked up from germline, CDR1 is MNHEY and CDR2 is SVGAGI. The CDR3 covers 14 residues. This CDR3 reads CASNGSPSNQPQHF. CDR3 coding DNA: TGTGCCAGCAACGGGAGCCCTAGCAATCAGCCCCAGCATTTT.

The V gene is TRBV4-1, the J gene TRBJ1-5, with D uncertain. V was shortened by 4 bases and J by 3 bases, with 13 bases between the two germline ends. The CDR3 totals 15 residues. Germline CDR1 is MGHRA and CDR2 is YSYEKL. CDR3 loop: CASSRGWQNNQPQHF. The CDR3 DNA is TGCGCCAGCAGCCGAGGGTGGCAGAACAATCAGCCCCAGCATTTT.

The V and J genes are TRBV7-2 and TRBJ1-4; TRBD1 matches at 7 bases. There are 15 residues in the CDR3. Trimming cost V 5 bases and J 5 bases; bases outside gene matches: 8. Germline V gene sequence: CDR1 SGHTA, CDR2 FQGNSA. The CDR3 spells CASSLNRGLNEKLFF. CDR3 sequence (DNA): TGTGCCAGCAGCCTAAACAGGGGATTGAATGAAAAACTGTTTTTT.